The text below deals with one T cell receptor beta chain. Its antigen is unknown. The data were obtained in a study of T cell clones after liver transplantation. On the study more broadly: TCRbeta sequencing after a pre-transplant mixed lymphocyte reaction identified graft-donor-reactive clones, later tracked in post-transplant blood. The study, taken as a whole, reports: Rather than being deleted, graft donor-reactive T cells may have moved into the graft.

The protocol was immunoSEQ multiplex PCR, while the TCRdb copy is restricted to in-frame clones and leaves out a portion. The repertoire holds about 78,000 clones, with roughly 80% as singletons. Germline loops: CDR1 LNHDA, CDR2 SQIVND (reference sequence). The CDR3 is 16 residues long. Germline trimming cut 6 bases from V and 6 bases from J; bases unmatched to any gene: 7. The receptor was isolated from a human donor who received a liver transplant. The rearrangement joins TRBV19 to TRBJ2-2; 13 nucleotides line up with TRBD2. The starting material was CD4+ T cells from blood, obtained before liver transplant. CDR3 sequence (DNA): TGTGCCAGTAGGAGGACTAGCGGGAGTACCGCCGGGGAGCTGTTTTTT. Amino acids: CASRRTSGSTAGELFF.